These T cell receptor beta chains were read from a single sample in a study of blood T cell repertoires in COVID-19. Data came from immunoSEQ multiplex PCR; TCRdb stores just in-frame clones and leaves some out. The data contain about 170,000 clones, about four fifths of them singletons. The sample consisted of peripheral blood. The receptors derive from a woman aged 80 or older with acute or convalescent COVID-19. The CDR3 runs from the conserved cysteine through the conserved F or W. Each record gives: clone size, V gene, D gene, J gene, CDR3 DNA, CDR3 protein. A D gene is named only where the DNA matches it firmly. Expanded clones are given a class, and other clones once, few, many or no size at all.

abundance: -
v_gene: TRBV5-4
d_gene: -
j_gene: TRBJ1-1
CDR3nt: TGTGCCAGCAGGGAAGAACGGGGAGCCAACACTGAAGCTTTCTTT
CDR3aa: CASREERGANTEAFF

abundance: -
v_gene: TRBV9
d_gene: TRBD2
j_gene: TRBJ2-3
CDR3nt: TGTGCCAGCAGCGTGAGCGGGGGGGTAACAGATACGCAGTATTTT
CDR3aa: CASSVSGGVTDTQYF

abundance: -
v_gene: TRBV7-2
d_gene: -
j_gene: TRBJ1-2
CDR3nt: TGTGCCAGCAGCTTATCCCGGGGGGGAGGCTACACCTTC
CDR3aa: CASSLSRGGGYTF

abundance: -
v_gene: TRBV4-1
d_gene: TRBD1
j_gene: TRBJ1-4
CDR3nt: TGCGCCAGCAGCCAAGATGGTGTCAGGGGGGAAAAACTGTTTTTT
CDR3aa: CASSQDGVRGEKLFF

abundance: -
v_gene: TRBV19
d_gene: -
j_gene: TRBJ2-5
CDR3nt: TGTGCCAGTAGAAGGGGCGGTGGCCAAGAGACCCAGTACTTC
CDR3aa: CASRRGGGQETQYF

abundance: -
v_gene: TRBV19
d_gene: -
j_gene: TRBJ2-3
CDR3nt: TGTGCCAGTAGTACAGGTCCAGTGAGCCCAGATACGCAGTATTTT
CDR3aa: CASSTGPVSPDTQYF

abundance: -
v_gene: TRBV6-6
d_gene: -
j_gene: TRBJ2-5
CDR3nt: TGTGCCAGCAGAATCCGAGAGACCCAGTACTTC
CDR3aa: CASRIRETQYF

abundance: -
v_gene: TRBV5-1
d_gene: TRBD1
j_gene: TRBJ2-2
CDR3nt: TGCGCCAGCAGCTTGGGACAGGGATCCACCGGGGAGCTGTTTTTT
CDR3aa: CASSLGQGSTGELFF

abundance: -
v_gene: TRBV2
d_gene: TRBD1
j_gene: TRBJ2-7
CDR3nt: TGTGCCAGCAGTCCCGGGACAGGGGACTACGAGCAGTACTTC
CDR3aa: CASSPGTGDYEQYF

abundance: -
v_gene: TRBV19
d_gene: -
j_gene: TRBJ1-4
CDR3nt: TGTGCCAGTAGAGGGCTGTGGAGGGGAGAGAATGAAAACCTGTTTTTT
CDR3aa: CASRGLWRGENENLFF

abundance: few
v_gene: TRBV19
d_gene: -
j_gene: TRBJ1-5
CDR3nt: TGTGCCAGTAGTATTGGGACAAATAGCAATCAGCCCCAGCATTTT
CDR3aa: CASSIGTNSNQPQHF

abundance: -
v_gene: TRBV7-2
d_gene: TRBD2
j_gene: TRBJ2-1
CDR3nt: TGTGCCAGCAGCTTCTCTAGCGGGGGGCCCTACAATGAGCAGTTCTTC
CDR3aa: CASSFSSGGPYNEQFF

abundance: -
v_gene: TRBV2
d_gene: -
j_gene: TRBJ2-5
CDR3nt: TGTGCCAGCAGTGATATGGCAGGGCCCGAGACCCAGTACTTC
CDR3aa: CASSDMAGPETQYF

abundance: -
v_gene: TRBV20-1
d_gene: TRBD1
j_gene: TRBJ2-7
CDR3nt: TGCAGTGCTAGTATTAGGCAGGGGGTTAGCGAGCAGTACTTC
CDR3aa: CSASIRQGVSEQYF

abundance: -
v_gene: TRBV4-3
d_gene: TRBD1
j_gene: TRBJ2-5
CDR3nt: TGCGCCAGCAGCCAGACAGGGGGCGGCCAAGAGACCCAGTACTTC
CDR3aa: CASSQTGGGQETQYF

abundance: -
v_gene: TRBV6-5
d_gene: TRBD2
j_gene: TRBJ2-7
CDR3nt: TGTGCCAGCAGTTATGGGAGGGGAGCGCGCGAGCAGTACTTC
CDR3aa: CASSYGRGAREQYF

abundance: -
v_gene: TRBV5-1
d_gene: -
j_gene: TRBJ1-1
CDR3nt: TGCGCCAGCAGCTTGGTAGGAGGAATGAACACTGAAGCTTTCTTT
CDR3aa: CASSLVGGMNTEAFF

abundance: -
v_gene: TRBV30
d_gene: -
j_gene: TRBJ1-5
CDR3nt: TGTGCCTGGAGTGTTTCGAGCAATCAGCCCCAGCATTTT
CDR3aa: CAWSVSSNQPQHF

abundance: -
v_gene: TRBV5-8
d_gene: TRBD2
j_gene: TRBJ2-7
CDR3nt: TGTGCCAGCAGCTTGGAATCATCAACTAGCGGGAGTTCCGAGCAGTACTTC
CDR3aa: CASSLESSTSGSSEQYF

abundance: -
v_gene: TRBV3-1/TRBV3-2
d_gene: TRBD2
j_gene: TRBJ2-1
CDR3nt: TGTGCCAGCAGCCAATGGGGGCGGGAGGGCCGGAATGAGCAGTTCTTC
CDR3aa: CASSQWGREGRNEQFF

abundance: few
v_gene: TRBV7-6
d_gene: -
j_gene: TRBJ1-6
CDR3nt: TGTGCCAGCCAGCCAGGGAGGAATTCACCCCTCCACTTT
CDR3aa: CASQPGRNSPLHF

abundance: -
v_gene: TRBV5-1
d_gene: -
j_gene: TRBJ1-1
CDR3nt: TGCGCCAGCAGTCTAGGGGGAAGAATGAACACTGAAGCTTTCTTT
CDR3aa: CASSLGGRMNTEAFF

abundance: few
v_gene: TRBV6-2/TRBV6-3
d_gene: TRBD1
j_gene: TRBJ1-5
CDR3nt: TGTGCCAGCAGTCTCTTTGGGACAGGGGTCCGCAATCAGCCCCAGCATTTT
CDR3aa: CASSLFGTGVRNQPQHF

abundance: -
v_gene: TRBV6-5
d_gene: -
j_gene: TRBJ1-5
CDR3nt: TGTGCCAGCAGCCGCGAACTGTACAATCAGCCCCAGCATTTT
CDR3aa: CASSRELYNQPQHF

abundance: -
v_gene: TRBV3-1/TRBV3-2
d_gene: TRBD1
j_gene: TRBJ1-6
CDR3nt: TGTGCCAGCAGTCCCGGGACAGACAATTCACCCCTCCACTTT
CDR3aa: CASSPGTDNSPLHF

abundance: -
v_gene: TRBV19
d_gene: TRBD1
j_gene: TRBJ1-6
CDR3nt: TGTGCCAGTAGTGTACCCCATAGACAGGGACAGGATTCACCCCTCCACTTT
CDR3aa: CASSVPHRQGQDSPLHF

abundance: -
v_gene: TRBV19
d_gene: TRBD2
j_gene: TRBJ2-3
CDR3nt: TGTGCCAGTAGTATGGGCGGGGGGGCTGGTACGCAGTATTTT
CDR3aa: CASSMGGGAGTQYF

abundance: -
v_gene: TRBV2
d_gene: TRBD2
j_gene: TRBJ2-5
CDR3nt: TGTGCCAGCAGTGAACTAGCGGGAGTTGGTGAGACCCAGTACTTC
CDR3aa: CASSELAGVGETQYF

abundance: -
v_gene: TRBV6-2/TRBV6-3
d_gene: -
j_gene: TRBJ1-1
CDR3nt: TGTGCCAGCAGTTACACAGTTTTGAACACTGAAGCTTTCTTT
CDR3aa: CASSYTVLNTEAFF

abundance: few
v_gene: TRBV5-4
d_gene: -
j_gene: TRBJ1-1
CDR3nt: TGTGCCAGCAGCTCCCAGGCGTCAGAAGCTTTCTTT
CDR3aa: CASSSQASEAFF

abundance: -
v_gene: TRBV20-1
d_gene: TRBD2
j_gene: TRBJ2-1
CDR3nt: TGCAGTGCTAGTTTCCCTAGCGGGGTAAACAATGAGCAGTTCTTC
CDR3aa: CSASFPSGVNNEQFF

abundance: -
v_gene: TRBV6-2/TRBV6-3
d_gene: -
j_gene: TRBJ1-1
CDR3nt: TGTGCCAGCAGTTACGGAACAGGGAACACTGAAGCTTTCTTT
CDR3aa: CASSYGTGNTEAFF

abundance: -
v_gene: TRBV2
d_gene: TRBD1
j_gene: TRBJ1-5
CDR3nt: TGTGCCAGCAGTGTAAGGACAGGGATTTCAGCCAGCAATCAGCCCCAGCATTTT
CDR3aa: CASSVRTGISASNQPQHF

abundance: -
v_gene: TRBV11-2
d_gene: -
j_gene: TRBJ2-3
CDR3nt: TGTGCCAGCAGCTTAGATTTCGGAGGGGCCGGCACAGATACGCAGTATTTT
CDR3aa: CASSLDFGGAGTDTQYF

abundance: -
v_gene: TRBV28
d_gene: -
j_gene: TRBJ1-5
CDR3nt: TGTGCCAGTCTGAGCGGTAATCAGCCCCAGCATTTT
CDR3aa: CASLSGNQPQHF

abundance: -
v_gene: TRBV3-1/TRBV3-2
d_gene: -
j_gene: TRBJ1-1
CDR3nt: TGTGCCAGCAGCCAAGGGACGCGGATTATCGGGGGCACTGAAGCTTTCTTT
CDR3aa: CASSQGTRIIGGTEAFF

abundance: -
v_gene: TRBV28
d_gene: -
j_gene: TRBJ1-4
CDR3nt: TGTGCCAGCAGCCCGGAGGGGGGGCTGATCGGACTGTTTTTT
CDR3aa: CASSPEGGLIGLFF

abundance: once
v_gene: TRBV15
d_gene: -
j_gene: TRBJ2-1
CDR3nt: TGTGCCACCAGCAGAGATCAGACGAAGCACGGGGAGCAGTTCTTC
CDR3aa: CATSRDQTKHGEQFF

abundance: -
v_gene: TRBV6-2/TRBV6-3
d_gene: TRBD2
j_gene: TRBJ2-1
CDR3nt: TGTGCCAGCAGTTACATGGCGGGGGGCCTCTTCTCCTACAATGAGCAGTTCTTC
CDR3aa: CASSYMAGGLFSYNEQFF

abundance: -
v_gene: TRBV14
d_gene: -
j_gene: TRBJ1-4
CDR3nt: TGTGCCAGCAGCCAAGTGGCTGGAAAACTGTTTTTT
CDR3aa: CASSQVAGKLFF

abundance: -
v_gene: TRBV5-1
d_gene: TRBD2
j_gene: TRBJ2-1
CDR3nt: TGCGCCAGCAGCTTGGAACTAGCGGGGTACAATGAGCAGTTCTTC
CDR3aa: CASSLELAGYNEQFF

abundance: -
v_gene: TRBV27
d_gene: TRBD2
j_gene: TRBJ2-6
CDR3nt: TGTGCCAGCAGTTTATACCGGCTAGCGGGAGTGAGCGGGGCCAACGTCCTGACTTTC
CDR3aa: CASSLYRLAGVSGANVLTF

abundance: -
v_gene: TRBV19
d_gene: TRBD1
j_gene: TRBJ2-1
CDR3nt: TGTGCCAGTAACCCGACAGGGGGCGGGAATGAGCAGTTCTTC
CDR3aa: CASNPTGGGNEQFF

abundance: -
v_gene: TRBV6-5
d_gene: -
j_gene: TRBJ2-3
CDR3nt: TGTGCCAGCAGAGAGACTTGGGGGGGCGCAGATACGCAGTATTTT
CDR3aa: CASRETWGGADTQYF

abundance: -
v_gene: TRBV6-2/TRBV6-3
d_gene: TRBD2
j_gene: TRBJ2-5
CDR3nt: TGTGCCAGCAGTTACCGGACTAGCCAGACCCCAGAGACCCAGTACTTC
CDR3aa: CASSYRTSQTPETQYF

abundance: few
v_gene: TRBV3-1/TRBV3-2
d_gene: TRBD1
j_gene: TRBJ1-6
CDR3nt: TGTGCCAGCAGTCCTAGGACAGGGGGCGCAGAGTCACCCCTCCACTTT
CDR3aa: CASSPRTGGAESPLHF

abundance: -
v_gene: TRBV28
d_gene: TRBD2
j_gene: TRBJ2-3
CDR3nt: TGTGCCAGCAGTTCCACCTCCCCGACTAGCGGGGGGGCTAGAGATACGCAGTATTTT
CDR3aa: CASSSTSPTSGGARDTQYF

abundance: once
v_gene: TRBV30
d_gene: -
j_gene: TRBJ2-2
CDR3nt: TGTGCCTGTATACTCCCTCCCCGCACCGGGGAGCTGTTTTTT
CDR3aa: CACILPPRTGELFF

abundance: few
v_gene: TRBV10-3
d_gene: -
j_gene: TRBJ1-4
CDR3nt: TGTGCCATCGGGAGCTCGTCGGCGGAAACTAATGAAAAACTGTTTTTT
CDR3aa: CAIGSSSAETNEKLFF

abundance: few
v_gene: TRBV7-9
d_gene: -
j_gene: TRBJ2-7
CDR3nt: TGTGCCAGCAGCTCGAATGTTTTGACTGCCCGACGGAACCTCTACGAGCAGTACTTC
CDR3aa: CASSSNVLTARRNLYEQYF

abundance: -
v_gene: TRBV24-1
d_gene: -
j_gene: TRBJ2-1
CDR3nt: TGTGCCACCGGGACCGGGAGTTACAATGAGCAGTTCTTC
CDR3aa: CATGTGSYNEQFF

abundance: few
v_gene: TRBV10-1
d_gene: -
j_gene: TRBJ2-2
CDR3nt: TGCGCCAGCAGTGAGTCGAAGCCGGGAGACACCGGGGAGCTGTTTTTT
CDR3aa: CASSESKPGDTGELFF

abundance: -
v_gene: TRBV6-2/TRBV6-3
d_gene: TRBD2
j_gene: TRBJ2-3
CDR3nt: TGTGCCAGCAGTTACTACGGCGGGGGGGGCAGAGATACGCAGTATTTT
CDR3aa: CASSYYGGGGRDTQYF

abundance: once
v_gene: TRBV29-1
d_gene: -
j_gene: TRBJ1-2
CDR3nt: TGCAGCGTTGCTCAGGGGCTCTATGGCTACACCTTC
CDR3aa: CSVAQGLYGYTF

abundance: -
v_gene: TRBV15
d_gene: TRBD2
j_gene: TRBJ2-1
CDR3nt: TGTGCCACCAGCAGAACCCTTGGGGAGGGGTCTGAGCAGTTCTTC
CDR3aa: CATSRTLGEGSEQFF

abundance: -
v_gene: TRBV3-1/TRBV3-2
d_gene: TRBD2
j_gene: TRBJ2-2
CDR3nt: TGTGCCAGCAGACAGTGCTCTAGCGGCTACACCGGGGAGCTGTTTTTT
CDR3aa: CASRQCSSGYTGELFF

abundance: -
v_gene: TRBV5-1
d_gene: TRBD2
j_gene: TRBJ2-1
CDR3nt: TGCGCCAGCAGCGATCAGACTAGCGGGAGGGGTGGGAATGAGCAGTTCTTC
CDR3aa: CASSDQTSGRGGNEQFF

abundance: -
v_gene: TRBV4-3
d_gene: TRBD1
j_gene: TRBJ1-1
CDR3nt: TGCGCCAGCAGCTTAGGGACAGTGAACACTGAAGCTTTCTTT
CDR3aa: CASSLGTVNTEAFF

abundance: -
v_gene: TRBV9
d_gene: TRBD1
j_gene: TRBJ1-6
CDR3nt: TGTGCCAGCAGCGTCGGGGACAGGGGTTCACCCCTCCACTTT
CDR3aa: CASSVGDRGSPLHF

abundance: -
v_gene: TRBV15
d_gene: -
j_gene: TRBJ1-3
CDR3nt: TGTGCCACCAGCAGAGATCAAGCGCGTGGAAACACCATATATTTT
CDR3aa: CATSRDQARGNTIYF